The 21 T cell receptor beta chains presented below share a single source sample, sequenced in a study of control samples from healthy donors and cancer patients (dated by TCRdb to about 2020). The library was made by the immunoSEQ multiplex PCR assay. TCRdb provides this immuneACCESS table in a form limited to in-frame rearrangements. Some clones are lacking; in checked studies, under half of them reflect an unresolved V gene, and why the rest are absent is not known. The sample table shows over 90,000 clones, and around 89% are seen once. The ten top clones hold under 20% of the sample. The sample consisted of PBMCs. These receptors all come from a man in his 60s with lung cancer.

The rearrangement uses TRBV5-1 and TRBJ1-5; D remains unclear. The CDR3 length is 16 residues. Germline CDR1 is SGHRS and CDR2 is YFSETQ. Trimming took off 2 bases at V and 0 bases at J, with 12 bases between the two ends. The CDR3 nucleotides read TGCGCCAGCAGCTTCACGGACCCACATAGCAATCAGCCCCAGCATTTT. It codes for CASSFTDPHSNQPQHF.

This chain links TRBV2 with TRBJ2-7; 7 bases line up with TRBD1. Germline V gene lookup returns CDR1 SNHLY and CDR2 FYNNEI. The CDR3 is 14 residues long. Losses at the gene ends were 4 bases for V and 0 bases for J; bases not matched to a gene: 3. The chain's CDR3 is CASSGTGYSYEQYV. In DNA, the CDR3 is TGTGCCAGCAGTGGGACAGGCTACTCCTACGAGCAGTACGTC.

The chain is built from TRBV2 and TRBJ2-5, with 8 bases matching TRBD1. Losses at the gene ends were 6 bases for V and 5 bases for J; bases not matched to a gene: 5. Germline V gives CDR1 SNHLY, CDR2 FYNNEI. This CDR3 region has 13 residues. The CDR3 bases are TGTGCCAGCAGCCTACAGGGGGGTGAGACCCAGTACTTC. This sequence encodes CASSLQGGETQYF.

This clone was seen only once. The chain uses TRBV4-1 and TRBJ2-1; the match to TRBD2 covers 9 bases. Germline loops: CDR1 MGHRA, CDR2 YSYEKL. J gave up 14 bases and V 0 bases, and 5 bases lay outside the gene matches. CDR3 length equals 13 residues. The CDR3 here is CASSQDRRGGEFF. DNA of the CDR3: TGCGCCAGCAGCCAAGACCGGCGGGGGGGTGAGTTCTTC.

The V gene is TRBV10-3, the J gene TRBJ1-1; 7 bases align to TRBD1. The V and J ends lost 10 bases and 4 bases, in that order; junction bases with no gene match: 9. CDR1 and CDR2 from the germline V gene are ENHRY and SYGVKD. CDR3 size: 13 residues. The CDR3 sequence is CASQGQLSTEAFF. CDR3 sequence (DNA): TGTGCCAGCCAGGGACAGCTCTCCACTGAAGCTTTCTTT.

The chain carries TRBV4-1 and TRBJ2-7; no clear D. The CDR3 is 14 residues long. V gave up 2 bases and J gave up 1 base, with 9 bases separating them. Germline V CDR1 and CDR2: MGHRA, YSYEKL. The CDR3, as DNA: TGCGCCAGCAGCCAACGGTCGGGTTCCTACGAGCAGTACGTC. This codes for CASSQRSGSYEQYV.

This clone has more than one count but fewer than ten. The V and J genes are TRBV30 and TRBJ1-3, with a weak D call TRBD1 (5 bases). This CDR3 spans 15 amino acids. V lost 3 bases, J lost 3 bases, and 15 bases lay in between. Germline V CDR1 and CDR2: GTSNPN, SVGIG (reference sequence). The CDR3 sequence is CAWSRDAAGGNTIYF. The CDR3 DNA sequence: TGTGCCTGGAGCCGGGACGCGGCAGGTGGAAACACCATATATTTT.

V and J are TRBV9 and TRBJ2-5; D may correspond to TRBD1 or TRBD2 (5 bases each). V dropped 0 bases and J dropped 1 base, with 10 bases sitting between them. From germline, CDR1 is SGDLS and CDR2 YYNGEE. The CDR3 has 15 amino acids. The DNA of the CDR3 is TGTGCCAGCAGCGTAGACGGGACGATCCAAGAGACCCAGTACTTC. This translates into CASSVDGTIQETQYF.

V and J are TRBV2 and TRBJ1-2; D is unclear. Germline V CDR1 and CDR2: SNHLY, FYNNEI. The CDR3 has 13 amino acids. Trimming stripped 7 bases from V and 5 bases from J, with 14 bases between. The CDR3 loop reads CASTPLVGYGYTF. As DNA, the CDR3 is TGTGCCAGCACCCCTCTGGTGGGTTATGGCTACACCTTC.

The chain carries TRBV7-2 and TRBJ2-5, with D maybe TRBD1 (6 bases). The CDR3 runs to 16 residues. In germline, CDR1 is SGHTA, CDR2 FQGNSA. Between the trimmed V and J ends, which lost 3 bases and 5 bases, there was a span of 19 bases. CDR3 protein: CASSFPTGAPEETQYF. The CDR3 coding sequence is TGTGCCAGCAGCTTTCCGACAGGCGCCCCGGAGGAGACCCAGTACTTC.

Here the CDR3 reads CASSHPDFLGEKLFF. In DNA form, the CDR3 reads TGCGCCAGCAGCCACCCAGACTTCCTAGGTGAAAAACTGTTTTTT. The chain employs TRBV4-1 and TRBJ1-4; no definite D call. Between the trimmed V and J ends, which lost 3 bases and 7 bases, there was a span of 15 bases. The CDR3 covers 15 residues. CDR1 is MGHRA and CDR2 is YSYEKL in the germline V gene.

This chain connects TRBV5-1 to TRBJ2-4; D is perhaps TRBD2 (6 bases). The V end was cut by 1 base, the J end by 3 bases, with 8 bases between. CDR3 length equals 14 residues. In germline, CDR1 is SGHRS, CDR2 YFSETQ. The CDR3, as DNA: TGCGCCAGCAGCTTGATGGGACTCAAAAACATTCAGTACTTC. Encoded protein: CASSLMGLKNIQYF.

The genes are TRBV15 and TRBJ2-3, with 7 bases matching TRBD2. With 2 bases clipped from V and 4 bases from J, the junction kept 9 bases outside the gene matches. CDR3 length: 16 amino acids. Germline V gene lookup returns CDR1 LNHNV and CDR2 YYDKDF (reference sequence). In nucleotides, the CDR3 is TGTGCCACCAGCAGACTAGCGGCTACGGGGTCAGATACGCAGTATTTT. Encoded protein: CATSRLAATGSDTQYF.

CDR3 coding DNA: TGTGCCAGCAGCCCTCAATCGCAGGGCGGAAACACCATATATTTT. This codes for CASSPQSQGGNTIYF. The chain is built from TRBV3-1 (or the pseudogene TRBV3-2) and TRBJ1-3, with D possibly matching TRBD1 (5 bases). The length of the CDR3 is 15 residues. Germline CDR1 LGHDT, CDR2 YNNKEL (reference sequence). The germline V and J ends were trimmed by 4 bases and 4 bases, with 14 bases remaining between them.

In the case of this clone: This sample includes further DNA sequences coding for the same CDR3. V usage is TRBV30 and J usage is TRBJ1-6; 7 bases agree with TRBD1. The CDR3 covers 15 residues. J lost 4 bases, V lost 2 bases, and 5 bases had no gene match. From germline, CDR1 is GTSNPN and CDR2 SVGIG (reference sequence). The CDR3 protein is CAWSRGRGYNSPLHF. The CDR3 coding sequence is TGTGCCTGGAGTAGGGGGCGCGGATATAATTCACCCCTCCACTTT.

This clone showed up just once. The chain links TRBV10-2 to TRBJ2-7, with TRBD2 identical over 7 bases. The CDR3 contains 12 residues. From germline, CDR1 is WSHSY and CDR2 SAAADI. CDR3 loop: CAARGGSYEQYV. CDR3 coding DNA: TGCGCAGCTAGGGGAGGGTCCTACGAGCAGTACGTC.

V gene TRBV30 combines with J gene TRBJ1-2; 7 bases fit TRBD1. This CDR3 spans 14 amino acids. V lost 3 bases to trimming and J lost 0 bases; unmatched junction nucleotides: 4. Germline V gives CDR1 GTSNPN, CDR2 SVGIG (reference sequence). CDR3 sequence reads: CAWSRGGSNYGYTF. As DNA, the CDR3 is TGTGCCTGGAGCAGGGGGGGTTCTAACTATGGCTACACCTTC. The full variable domain, with the rest looked up from reference TRBV30 and TRBJ1-2, is SQTIHQWPATLVQPVGSPLSLECTVEGTSNPNLYWYRQAAGRGLQLLFYSVGIGQISSEVPQNLSASRPQDRQFILSSKKLLLSDSGFYLCAWSRGGSNYGYTFGSGTRLTVV.

The chain has TRBV12-3 or TRBV12-4 and TRBJ2-7, with a tentative D call TRBD1 (5 bases). This CDR3 region has 12 residues. The V end was cut by 10 bases, the J end by 6 bases, with 16 bases between. The DNA of the CDR3 is TGTGCCACCGCGATCTGGGGCGGCGAGCAGTACTTC. It codes for CATAIWGGEQYF.

This chain links TRBV5-5 with TRBJ1-2; D call uncertain. The germline V gene has CDR1 SGHKS and CDR2 YYEKEE (reference sequence). The CDR3 runs to 13 residues. Trimming took 0 bases from V and 2 from J, leaving 5 bases between them. As DNA, the CDR3 is TGTGCCAGCAGCTTGGGAGGGAACTATGGCTACACCTTC. This gives the protein CASSLGGNYGYTF.

The rearrangement joins TRBV18 to TRBJ1-2; TRBD1 agrees at 7 bases. The CDR3 has 13 amino acids. Germline V lookup: CDR1 KGHSH, CDR2 LQKENI. The ends lost 5 bases at V and 6 bases at J; junction bases unmatched: 6. DNA of the CDR3: TGTGCCAGCTCAGCGACGGGACAGAATGGCTACACCTTC. Amino acid sequence: CASSATGQNGYTF.

The chain joins TRBV5-1 to TRBJ1-3, with D perhaps matching TRBD1 (5 bases). The CDR3 sequence is 19 residues long. CDR1 SGHRS and CDR2 YFSETQ come from the germline V gene. The V gene lost 4 bases and the J gene lost 0 bases, with 23 bases spanning the gap. CDR3 loop: CASSVGRASFSSSGNTIYF. CDR3 bases: TGCGCCAGCAGCGTTGGCAGGGCATCCTTTTCGAGCTCTGGAAACACCATATATTTT. The full variable domain, in which reference TRBV5-1 and TRBJ1-3 provide the parts outside the CDR3, is KAGVTQTPRYLIKTRGQQVTLSCSPISGHRSVSWYQQTPGQGLQFLFEYFSETQRNKGNFPGRFSGRQFSNSRSEMNVSTLELGDSALYLCASSVGRASFSSSGNTIYFGEGSWLTVV.